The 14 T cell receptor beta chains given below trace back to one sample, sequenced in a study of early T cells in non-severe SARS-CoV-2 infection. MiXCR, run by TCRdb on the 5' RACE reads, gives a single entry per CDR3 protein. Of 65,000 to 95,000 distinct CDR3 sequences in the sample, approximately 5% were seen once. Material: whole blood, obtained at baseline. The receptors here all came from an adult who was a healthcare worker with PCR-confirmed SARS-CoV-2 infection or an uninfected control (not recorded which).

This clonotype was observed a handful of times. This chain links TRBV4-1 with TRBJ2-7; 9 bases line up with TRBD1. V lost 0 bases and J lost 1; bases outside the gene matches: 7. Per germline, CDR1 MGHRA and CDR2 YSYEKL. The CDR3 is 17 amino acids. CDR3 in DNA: TGCGCCAGCAGCCAAGAAGGGGCCGGGACAGGGTCCTACGAGCAGTACTTC. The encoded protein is CASSQEGAGTGSYEQYF.

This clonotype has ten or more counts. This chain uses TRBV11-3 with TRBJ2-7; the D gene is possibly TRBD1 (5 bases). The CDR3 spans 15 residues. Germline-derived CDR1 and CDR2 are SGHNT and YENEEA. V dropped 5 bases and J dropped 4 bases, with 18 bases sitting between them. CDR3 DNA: TGTGCCAGCAGCCTTGACAGTTCAGGGAATTACGAGCAGTACTTC. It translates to CASSLDSSGNYEQYF.

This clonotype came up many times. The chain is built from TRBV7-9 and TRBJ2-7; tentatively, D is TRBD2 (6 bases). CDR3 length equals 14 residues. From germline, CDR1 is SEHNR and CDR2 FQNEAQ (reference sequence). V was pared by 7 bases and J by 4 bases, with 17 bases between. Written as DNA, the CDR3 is TGTGCCAGCACCCCCCCTGGCGGGAAGTACGAGCAGTACTTC. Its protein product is CASTPPGGKYEQYF.

In DNA form, the CDR3 reads TGTGCCAGCAGGATACTGGGCAGTGAAAAACTGTTTTTT. Protein sequence: CASRILGSEKLFF. The chain uses TRBV5-6 and TRBJ1-4, with D unresolved. V lost 5 bases and J 7 bases, leaving 12 bases between the germline ends. Germline V gene data show CDR1 as SGHDT and CDR2 as YYEEEE. CDR3 length: 13 residues.

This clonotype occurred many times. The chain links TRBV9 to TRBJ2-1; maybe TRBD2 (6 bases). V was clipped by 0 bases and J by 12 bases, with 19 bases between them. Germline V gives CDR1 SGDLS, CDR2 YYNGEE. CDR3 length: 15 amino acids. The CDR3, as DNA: TGTGCCAGCAGCGTAGGGTCGGGAGCCCAAAGGGGGCAGTTCTTC. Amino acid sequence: CASSVGSGAQRGQFF.

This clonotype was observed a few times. The CDR3 nucleotides are TGTGCCAGTAGTATTGGGGGAATGACCGGCGGGGAGCTGTTTTTT. This encodes CASSIGGMTGGELFF. This chain uses TRBV19 with TRBJ2-2, with D possibly being TRBD1 or TRBD2 (5 bases each). Per the germline V gene, CDR1 is LNHDA and CDR2 is SQIVND (reference sequence). The CDR3 consists of 15 residues. V was pared by 3 bases and J by 7 bases, with 15 bases between. Together with reference TRBV19 and TRBJ2-2, the CDR3 gives the full variable domain: DGGITQSPKYLFRKEGQNVTLSCEQNLNHDAMYWYRQDPGQGLRLIYYSQIVNDFQKGDIAEGYSVSREKKESFPLTVTSAQKNPTAFYLCASSIGGMTGGELFFGEGSRLTVL.

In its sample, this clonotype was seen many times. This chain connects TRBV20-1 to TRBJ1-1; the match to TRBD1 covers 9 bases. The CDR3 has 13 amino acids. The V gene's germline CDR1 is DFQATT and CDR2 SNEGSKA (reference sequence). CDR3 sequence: CRATQGAHTEAFF. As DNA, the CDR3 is TGCAGGGCGACACAGGGGGCACACACTGAAGCTTTCTTT.

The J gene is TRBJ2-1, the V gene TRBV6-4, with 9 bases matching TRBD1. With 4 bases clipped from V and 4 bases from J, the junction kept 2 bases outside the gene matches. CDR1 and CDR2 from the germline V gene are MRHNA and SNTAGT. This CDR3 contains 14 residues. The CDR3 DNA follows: TGTGCCAGCAGTGCCGGGACAGGGTACAATGAGCAGTTCTTC. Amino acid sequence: CASSAGTGYNEQFF.

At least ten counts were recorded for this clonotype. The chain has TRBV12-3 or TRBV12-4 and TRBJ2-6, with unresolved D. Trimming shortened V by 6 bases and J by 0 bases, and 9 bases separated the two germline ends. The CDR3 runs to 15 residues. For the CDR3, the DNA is TGTGCCAGCAGCCTCCCAGGCTCTGGGGCCAACGTCCTGACTTTC. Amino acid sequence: CASSLPGSGANVLTF.

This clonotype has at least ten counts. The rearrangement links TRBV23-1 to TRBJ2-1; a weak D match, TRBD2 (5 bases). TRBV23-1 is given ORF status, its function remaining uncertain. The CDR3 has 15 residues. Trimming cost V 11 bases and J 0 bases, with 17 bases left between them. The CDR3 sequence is CAVPPPGISYNEQFF. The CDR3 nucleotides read TGCGCCGTCCCTCCGCCCGGGATCTCCTACAATGAGCAGTTCTTC.

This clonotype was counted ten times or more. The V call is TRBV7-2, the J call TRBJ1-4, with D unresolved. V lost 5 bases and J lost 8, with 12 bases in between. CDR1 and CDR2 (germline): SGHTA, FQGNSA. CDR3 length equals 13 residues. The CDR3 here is CASSGGVREKLFF. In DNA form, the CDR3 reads TGTGCCAGCAGCGGCGGGGTTCGAGAAAAACTGTTTTTT. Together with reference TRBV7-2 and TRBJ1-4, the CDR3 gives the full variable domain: GAGVSQSPSNKVTEKGKDVELRCDPISGHTALYWYRQSLGQGLEFLIYFQGNSAPDKSGLPSDRFSAERTGGSVSTLTIQRTQQEDSAVYLCASSGGVREKLFFGSGTQLSVL.

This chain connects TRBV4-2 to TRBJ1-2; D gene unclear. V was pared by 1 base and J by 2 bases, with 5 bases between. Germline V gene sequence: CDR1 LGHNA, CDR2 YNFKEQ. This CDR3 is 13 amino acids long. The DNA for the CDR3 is TGTGCCAGCAGCCAAGGGCTAAACTATGGCTACACCTTC. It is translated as CASSQGLNYGYTF.

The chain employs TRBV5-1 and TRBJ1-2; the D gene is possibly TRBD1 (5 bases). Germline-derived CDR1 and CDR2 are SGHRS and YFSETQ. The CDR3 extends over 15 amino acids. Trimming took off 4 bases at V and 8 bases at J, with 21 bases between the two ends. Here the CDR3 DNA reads TGCGCCAGCAGCAAGGATGGGGGAATAGGAGAGGGCTACACCTTC. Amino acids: CASSKDGGIGEGYTF. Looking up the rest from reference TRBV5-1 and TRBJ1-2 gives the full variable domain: KAGVTQTPRYLIKTRGQQVTLSCSPISGHRSVSWYQQTPGQGLQFLFEYFSETQRNKGNFPGRFSGRQFSNSRSEMNVSTLELGDSALYLCASSKDGGIGEGYTFGSGTRLTVV.

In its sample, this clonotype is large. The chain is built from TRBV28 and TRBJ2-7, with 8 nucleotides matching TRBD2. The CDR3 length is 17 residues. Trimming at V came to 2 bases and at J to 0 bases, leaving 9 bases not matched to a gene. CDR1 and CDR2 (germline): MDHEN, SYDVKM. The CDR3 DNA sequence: TGTGCCAGCAGTTTAACTTCGACTAGCGTGCACTCCTACGAGCAGTACTTC. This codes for CASSLTSTSVHSYEQYF. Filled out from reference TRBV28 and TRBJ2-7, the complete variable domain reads DVKVTQSSRYLVKRTGEKVFLECVQDMDHENMFWYRQDPGLGLRLIYFSYDVKMKEKGDIPEGYSVSREKKERFSLILESASTNQTSMYLCASSLTSTSVHSYEQYFGPGTRLTVT.